This TCR beta chain came from a study of regulatory T cells in long-lasting Graves disease. Findings and limits, study-wide: With approximately 2,500 shared public clonotypes, persistent patients exceeded new patients, who shared about a thousand. Among samples with persistent disease, TRBV28, TRBJ1-2 and TRBJ2-5 were favored. The sample size was small, and this may have reduced accuracy.

This CDR3 is built from 15 residues. Trimming pared 1 base from V and 6 bases from J, leaving 12 bases between. From germline, CDR1 is LNHNV and CDR2 YYDKDF (reference sequence). Construction of TCR beta libraries relied on iRepertoire HTBI primers and on Arm-PCR targeting CDR3 regions. Authors' data handling: Sequenced samples collectively carried 62 TRBV and roughly 15 TRBJ segments. TCRdb passed the multiplex PCR reads through MiXCR, listing each CDR3 protein once. The V and J calls reflect TCRdb's pipeline rather than the authors' work. Here the sample spans 300,000 to 350,000 distinct CDR3 sequences, 15% to 20% being singletons. This clonotype was seen a handful of times. The target antigen is unknown. Time point in this sample: persistent/refractory GD, antithyroid drugs over 5 years with positive TRAb. PBMCs provided the RNA from which the TCR library was made.

This TCR was recovered from a female donor with Graves disease. V gene TRBV15 combines with J gene TRBJ1-4; perhaps TRBD1 as D (6 bases). The sample consisted of peripheral blood mononuclear cells (PBMCs), taken when the disease was refractory, from a patient treated with antithyroid drugs. The CDR3 spells CATSRVQEGDEKLFF. DNA of the CDR3: TGTGCCACCAGCAGAGTTCAAGAGGGGGATGAAAAACTGTTTTTT.